Listed here is a single TCR beta chain. The target antigen is unknown. This record belongs to a study of tumor-infiltrating lymphocytes in localized non-small cell lung cancer. Across the whole study: Tumor tissue and non-adjacent uninvolved lung came from each patient.

Produced via immunoSEQ multiplex PCR; TCRdb's table is partial and in-frame only. This sample has about 29,000 clones, with 70% to 90% found just once. In germline, CDR1 is SGHVS, CDR2 FQNEAQ. V shed 3 bases and J 3 bases; nucleotides not matched to a gene: 4. CDR3 length: 14 residues. Findings and caveats of the study: TCRbeta sequencing showed higher T cell infiltration in tumors than uninvolved lung.

The TCR was taken from a human donor with non-small cell lung cancer. Sequences were obtained from lung tumor tissue. The chain couples TRBV7-8 to TRBJ2-5; 7 bases map to TRBD1. The DNA of the CDR3 is TGTGCCAGCAGCTTTCCCGGACAGGAAGAGACCCAGTACTTC. This translates into CASSFPGQEETQYF.